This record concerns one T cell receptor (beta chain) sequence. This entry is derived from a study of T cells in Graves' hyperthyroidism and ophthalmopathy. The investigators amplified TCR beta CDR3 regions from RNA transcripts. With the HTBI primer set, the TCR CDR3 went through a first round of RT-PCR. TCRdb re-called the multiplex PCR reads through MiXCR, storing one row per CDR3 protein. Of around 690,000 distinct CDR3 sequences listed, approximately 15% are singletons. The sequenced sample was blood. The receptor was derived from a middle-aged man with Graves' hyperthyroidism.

The CDR3 spells CASSPPSDRGEQYF. CDR3 DNA sequence: TGTGCCAGCTCACCACCCTCGGATAGGGGCGAGCAGTACTTC. The genes are TRBV18 and TRBJ2-7, with D tentatively TRBD1 (5 bases). Germline values: CDR1 KGHSH, CDR2 LQKENI. This CDR3 has 14 amino acids. With 0 bases removed from V and 6 bases from J, the gap between germline ends came to 12 bases.